This note documents a single T cell receptor beta chain sequence. The sample is drawn from a study of blood T cell repertoires in COVID-19. Whole-study context: Some COVID-19 samples were acute and others convalescent; all came from the United States, Italy and Spain. The cDNA or gDNA used as material had been derived from T cells, B-cell-depleted T cells, or PBMCs.

V was shortened by 1 base and J by 4 bases, with 11 bases between the two germline ends. The CDR3 runs to 14 residues. Germline assignment: CDR1 SGHRS and CDR2 YFSETQ. The authors' processing: Reference gene primer amplification yielded estimated nucleated cell counts. Clones were sequenced by immunoSEQ multiplex PCR, and TCRdb holds only the in-frame ones, with some missing. D and trimming come from the DNA, and the V and J calls and clone size come from that table. The table lists some 530,000 clones, roughly 88% of them singletons. The sample was peripheral blood. V and J are TRBV5-1 and TRBJ1-1; no definite D call. This sequence was found in a human donor in a cohort sampled during active COVID-19. CDR3 nucleotide sequence: TGCGCCAGCAGCTTGAATGAGGAAATCACTGAAGCTTTCTTT. Amino acids: CASSLNEEITEAFF.